These 11 T cell receptor beta chains were sequenced from one sample in a study of metastatic and nonmetastatic thyroid tumors. TCRdb recomputed clones from the PCR reads via MiXCR. This table has some 26,000 clones, 20% to 30% appearing once. Patients underwent thyroid surgery, and none had received any treatment before it. The sequenced sample was blood. These receptors were collected from a male donor with papillary thyroid cancer or a benign thyroid nodule (not recorded which). Some clones in this sample may be carry-over from other donors' samples.

The genes are TRBV20-1 and TRBJ2-7; 9 bases line up with TRBD1. The germline V gene has CDR1 DFQATT and CDR2 SNEGSKA (reference sequence). CDR3 length equals 16 residues. Trimming took 0 bases from V and 4 from J; bases not matched to a gene: 10. The CDR3 here is CSARDRGTGNGYEQYF. The CDR3 coding sequence is TGCAGTGCTAGAGATAGAGGGACAGGGAACGGTTACGAGCAGTACTTC.

The chain is built from TRBV6-1 and TRBJ2-2; D tentatively reads TRBD1 or TRBD2 (7 bases each). The CDR3 runs 16 residues. Between the trimmed V and J ends, which lost 6 bases and 0 bases, there was a span of 14 bases. Germline assignment: CDR1 MNHNS and CDR2 SASEGT. The CDR3 nucleotides read TGTGCCAGCAGCAGCGGGACAGCCTCGAACACCGGGGAGCTGTTTTTT. Its protein is CASSSGTASNTGELFF.

This clone was seen once. Here the CDR3 reads CASSLEGQSPQHF. In DNA form, the CDR3 reads TGTGCCAGCAGCTTAGAGGGACAAAGCCCCCAGCATTTT. V usage is TRBV4-2 and J usage is TRBJ1-5, with D perhaps TRBD1 (6 bases). V was clipped by 5 bases and J by 10 bases, with 15 bases between them. Germline V gene sequence: CDR1 LGHNA, CDR2 YNFKEQ. The CDR3 has 13 residues.

CDR3: CASSPLAGEVHEQYF. The CDR3 nucleotides read TGTGCCAGCTCACCCCTAGCGGGAGAAGTTCACGAGCAGTACTTC. V and J are TRBV18 and TRBJ2-7, with 10 bases that match TRBD2. The V segment lost 3 bases and the J segment 5 bases; nucleotides outside the gene matches: 7. Germline-derived CDR1 and CDR2 are KGHSH and LQKENI. The CDR3 is 15 amino acids.

This clone was recorded a few times. The chain uses TRBV24-1 and TRBJ2-7; 11 bases are shared with TRBD2. Germline V lookup: CDR1 KGHDR, CDR2 SFDVKD. J was trimmed by 9 bases and V by 1 base; bases with no gene match: 10. The CDR3 extends over 16 amino acids. The CDR3 DNA reads as TGTGCCACCAGTGATTTTGGGTCTAGCGGGAGGCACGGGCAGTACTTC. Translation gives CATSDFGSSGRHGQYF.

The chain recombines TRBV7-6 with TRBJ2-3, with TRBD2 matching over 8 bases. The CDR3 contains 16 residues. V trimming: 5 bases; J trimming: 8 bases; junction bases outside the gene matches: 15. The germline CDR1 and CDR2 sequences are SGHVS and FNYEAQ. The CDR3: CASSPKTSGPRGTQYF. CDR3 nucleotides: TGTGCCAGCAGCCCCAAAACTAGCGGTCCCCGAGGTACGCAGTATTTT.

This clone was picked up many times. A much larger clone differs by one base, so this may be a read error. This chain links TRBV20-1 with TRBJ2-1; D gene ambiguous. The CDR3 runs 12 residues. The germline V gene encodes CDR1 DFQATT and CDR2 SNEGSKA (reference sequence). The CDR3, as DNA: TGCAGTGCTAGAGAAGGCTTAAGTTCGCAGCTCTTC. This codes for CSAREGLSSQLF.

There are many counts of this clone. V gene TRBV24-1 combines with J gene TRBJ1-5; 8 nucleotides align to TRBD1. The CDR3 is made up of 15 amino acids. The V segment lost 3 bases and the J segment 7 bases; nucleotides outside the gene matches: 7. The germline V gene has CDR1 KGHDR and CDR2 SFDVKD. The CDR3, as DNA: TGTGCCACCAGTGATCCCGGGACAGGCGACCAGCCCCAGCATTTT. The encoded protein is CATSDPGTGDQPQHF.

This clone is categorized as medium-sized. V usage is TRBV7-6 and J usage is TRBJ2-7, with D perhaps matching TRBD1 (5 bases). Germline V gene sequence: CDR1 SGHVS, CDR2 FNYEAQ. There are 15 residues in the CDR3. V was pared by 1 base and J by 6 bases, with 16 bases between. The CDR3: CASSLDPKGLGEQYF. The CDR3 bases are TGTGCCAGCAGCTTAGATCCAAAGGGGCTTGGCGAGCAGTACTTC.

This clone was observed many times. The V and J genes are TRBV28 and TRBJ1-2, with TRBD1 matching over 8 bases. V dropped 5 bases and J dropped 7; count of bases not matched to a gene: 12. Germline values: CDR1 MDHEN, CDR2 SYDVKM. The CDR3 covers 15 residues. CDR3 loop: CASSLQGARASGYTF. The CDR3 DNA follows: TGTGCCAGCAGTCTTCAGGGGGCGCGAGCATCTGGCTACACCTTC.

This clone was seen many times. This rearrangement joins TRBV19 to TRBJ2-3; 8 nucleotides line up with TRBD1. The CDR3 has 15 residues. The trim removed 5 bases at V and 10 bases at J, leaving 14 bases unmatched. Looked up from germline, CDR1 is LNHDA and CDR2 is SQIVND (reference sequence). CDR3 region: CASSLKAQDRESQYF. Here the CDR3 DNA reads TGTGCCAGTAGTCTCAAGGCACAGGACAGGGAGTCGCAGTATTTT.